The 5 T cell receptor beta chains reported below all come from one sample, sequenced in a study of CD4 T cells in relation to SARS-CoV-2 and coronaviruses. Before the COVID-19 pandemic, during about 2010-2018, CD4+ T cells were taken from unexposed donors. Isolation of CD4+ T cells took place after nine to ten days in culture. These receptors' targets are unknown. Data came from immunoSEQ multiplex PCR; TCRdb stores just in-frame clones and leaves some out. The table has 20,000 to 25,000 clones, around 72% seen once; the top ten hold 16%. The sample was CD4+ T cells from PBMCs, cultured in vitro. These TCRs come from a human donor in good health.

The chain is built from TRBV10-3 and TRBJ2-3; TRBD1 matches 7 bases. J gave up 0 bases and V 0 bases, and 9 bases lay outside the gene matches. Germline V CDR1 and CDR2: ENHRY, SYGVKD. This CDR3 comprises 18 residues. This CDR3 is CAISESKGAERSTDTQYF. The CDR3 nucleotides read TGTGCCATCAGTGAGTCGAAGGGGGCCGAGAGAAGCACAGATACGCAGTATTTT.

The chain combines TRBV10-2 with TRBJ1-1; D perhaps matches TRBD1 (6 bases). The V end lost 0 bases, the J end lost 5 bases, and 7 bases lay between the germline ends. Per germline, CDR1 WSHSY and CDR2 SAAADI. This CDR3 comprises 13 residues. CDR3 coding DNA: TGCGCCAGCAGTGAGTCAGGGGGGACTGAAGCTTTCTTT. Its translation: CASSESGGTEAFF.

The chain is built from TRBV3-1 (or the pseudogene TRBV3-2) and TRBJ2-7, with a possible D match to TRBD2 (6 bases). The CDR3 totals 15 residues. Looked up from germline, CDR1 is LGHDT and CDR2 is YNNKEL (reference sequence). The V gene lost 6 bases and the J gene lost 3 bases, with 18 bases spanning the gap. CDR3 in amino acids: CASSLRLDPFYEQYF. The CDR3 DNA reads TGTGCCAGCAGTCTCCGACTAGATCCATTCTACGAGCAGTACTTC.

This clone was recorded a few times. The V and J genes are TRBV2 and TRBJ2-7; 7 nucleotides align to TRBD2. V trimming: 7 bases; J trimming: 6 bases; junction bases outside the gene matches: 9. Per germline, CDR1 SNHLY and CDR2 FYNNEI. CDR3 length equals 13 residues. CDR3 DNA sequence: TGTGCCAGCAAAAAAGCCCCTAGCGGCGAGCAGTACTTC. Encoded protein: CASKKAPSGEQYF.

The V and J genes are TRBV5-4 and TRBJ2-1; D remains unclear. This CDR3 contains 12 residues. Germline CDR1 reads SGHNT; CDR2 reads YYREEE (reference sequence). V lost 4 bases to trimming and J lost 6 bases, with 8 bases between them. Here the CDR3 DNA reads TGTGCCAGCAGCCTCGACTCCAATGAGCAGTTCTTC. Translation: CASSLDSNEQFF. Combining the CDR3 with reference TRBV5-4 and TRBJ2-1 gives the whole variable domain ETGVTQSPTHLIKTRGQQVTLRCSSQSGHNTVSWYQQALGQGPQFIFQYYREEENGRGNFPPRFSGLQFPNYSSELNVNALELDDSALYLCASSLDSNEQFFGPGTRLTVL.